This is a list of T cell receptor beta chains from one sample in a study of cytomegalovirus exposure and HLA in healthy donors. Libraries were prepared by immunoSEQ multiplex PCR; TCRdb keeps only in-frame clonotypes and omits some of them. The profile shows 150,000 to 200,000 clones, 80% to 90% of them singletons. Sequencing input: PBMCs. These receptors were obtained from a man aged 18-30 years in good health and CMV-seropositive. CDR3s leave out the opening cysteine and the closing phenylalanine or tryptophan. The order of the fields is J gene, V gene, CDR3 protein.

j_call: TRBJ2-7
v_call: TRBV5-4
cdr3_aa: ASSLGLDNTYEQY

j_call: TRBJ1-5
v_call: TRBV30
cdr3_aa: AWSGQGSLGNQPQH

j_call: TRBJ1-6
v_call: TRBV30
cdr3_aa: AWSVEGAGSPLH

j_call: NA
v_call: TRBV7-6
cdr3_aa: ASSSPGGQRTYEQY

j_call: TRBJ2-7
v_call: TRBV9
cdr3_aa: ASSVAGGTDEQY

j_call: TRBJ2-7
v_call: TRBV5-1
cdr3_aa: ASSLDWGPPEQY

j_call: TRBJ1-1
v_call: TRBV7-2
cdr3_aa: ASSSDSRWDTEAF

j_call: TRBJ2-1
v_call: TRBV15
cdr3_aa: ATSRPLATEQF

j_call: TRBJ1-5
v_call: TRBV9
cdr3_aa: ASSISGEGQPQH

j_call: TRBJ1-1
v_call: TRBV18
cdr3_aa: ASSQGTGFTEAF

j_call: TRBJ2-7
v_call: TRBV10-3
cdr3_aa: AIRGRLSYEQY

j_call: TRBJ1-6
v_call: TRBV5-1
cdr3_aa: ASSFGGNYNNSPLH

j_call: TRBJ2-1
v_call: TRBV29-1
cdr3_aa: SVATRQGRNEQF

j_call: TRBJ1-5
v_call: TRBV19
cdr3_aa: ASSKSQAYSNQPQH

j_call: TRBJ1-4
v_call: TRBV11-2
cdr3_aa: ASSLLGGGLNEKLF

j_call: TRBJ2-7
v_call: TRBV10-3
cdr3_aa: AISEGQGYEQY

j_call: TRBJ2-3
v_call: TRBV2
cdr3_aa: ASSELAGSVDTQY

j_call: TRBJ1-1
v_call: TRBV5-1
cdr3_aa: ASSSGVEAF

j_call: TRBJ2-7
v_call: TRBV13
cdr3_aa: ASSNLKRGHSYEQY

j_call: TRBJ2-2
v_call: TRBV6-1
cdr3_aa: ASSEVGIATGELF

j_call: TRBJ1-5
v_call: TRBV2
cdr3_aa: ASRPGRVGLRQPQH

j_call: TRBJ1-2
v_call: TRBV15
cdr3_aa: ATSARGTGNYT

j_call: TRBJ2-5
v_call: TRBV7-2
cdr3_aa: AGSSAGGQKTQY

j_call: TRBJ2-7
v_call: TRBV5-1
cdr3_aa: ASTPGRSYEQY

j_call: TRBJ2-7
v_call: TRBV7-2
cdr3_aa: ASTREGEQY

j_call: TRBJ1-2
v_call: TRBV5-8
cdr3_aa: ASSPTGINYGYT

j_call: TRBJ1-1
v_call: TRBV19
cdr3_aa: ASSISGGGTEAF

j_call: TRBJ1-3
v_call: TRBV7-9
cdr3_aa: ASSPQGKQDTIY

j_call: TRBJ2-1
v_call: TRBV7-2
cdr3_aa: ASSLLGGASYNEQF

j_call: TRBJ1-4
v_call: TRBV13
cdr3_aa: ASNRGLSTNEKLF

j_call: TRBJ2-1
v_call: TRBV11-2
cdr3_aa: ASSLDSRGARF

j_call: TRBJ2-2
v_call: TRBV9
cdr3_aa: ASSDGTSGVNTGELF

j_call: TRBJ1-1
v_call: TRBV7-8
cdr3_aa: ASSLVRTGGNTEAF

j_call: TRBJ1-5
v_call: TRBV6-5
cdr3_aa: ASSPHRDNNQPQH

j_call: TRBJ2-4
v_call: TRBV4-1
cdr3_aa: ASSSGLAGGRAKNIQY

j_call: TRBJ1-1
v_call: TRBV7-9
cdr3_aa: ASSSSRTEAF

j_call: TRBJ2-5
v_call: TRBV7-9
cdr3_aa: ASSLSRDRDLLKTQY

j_call: TRBJ2-7
v_call: TRBV9
cdr3_aa: ASSVASSSYEQY

j_call: TRBJ2-5
v_call: TRBV7-2
cdr3_aa: ASSPPGSGGETQY

j_call: TRBJ2-5
v_call: TRBV9
cdr3_aa: ASSVGPTAAQETQY

j_call: TRBJ1-2
v_call: TRBV6-5
cdr3_aa: ASRKSANYGYT

j_call: TRBJ1-5
v_call: TRBV30
cdr3_aa: AWSTGLSQPQH

j_call: TRBJ2-7
v_call: TRBV4-1
cdr3_aa: ASSPRAAASEQY

j_call: TRBJ2-5
v_call: TRBV15
cdr3_aa: ATSSGGQYSTSQETQY

j_call: TRBJ1-2
v_call: TRBV4-3
cdr3_aa: ASSQDPSYGRHT

j_call: TRBJ1-6
v_call: TRBV4-1
cdr3_aa: ASSQEETRDSNSPLH

j_call: TRBJ2-1
v_call: TRBV6-1
cdr3_aa: ASSVTGESSYNEQF

j_call: TRBJ2-5
v_call: TRBV5-1
cdr3_aa: ASSLVPRGSGEQY

j_call: TRBJ2-5
v_call: TRBV19
cdr3_aa: ASSPPRDRGETQY

j_call: TRBJ1-1
v_call: TRBV30
cdr3_aa: AWSVVAPEAF

j_call: TRBJ1-3
v_call: TRBV4-1
cdr3_aa: ASSPRQASGNTIY

j_call: TRBJ1-1
v_call: TRBV25-1
cdr3_aa: ASSPQGTEAF

j_call: TRBJ1-2
v_call: TRBV27
cdr3_aa: ASGPAGYYGYT

j_call: TRBJ2-3
v_call: TRBV25-1
cdr3_aa: ASRASGKAASTDTQY